These T cell receptor beta chains were read from a single sample in a study of T-cell memory formation after mild COVID-19. TCRdb redid the calling of the 5' RACE reads with MiXCR, one entry per CDR3 protein. This sample has a few hundred thousand distinct CDR3 sequences, with roughly 9.4% found just once. The sequenced sample consisted of PBMCs or a T cell subset sorted from them (not recorded which). The source is a man between 18 and 35 years old who had mild COVID-19 (a few samples of this study predate the infection). Cell type and time point are not known. Both conserved end residues are part of each CDR3. The D gene is left open where the match is weak. Some rows mark clone size as missing; the rest say once, few, many or name a class of expanded clone.

j_call v_call clone_size d_call cdr3_aa cdr3_nt
TRBJ1-2 TRBV7-2 . TRBD1 CASSRQGGYGYTF TGTGCCAGCAGCCGACAGGGTGGCTATGGCTACACCTTC
TRBJ2-2 TRBV6-2/TRBV6-3 . . CAAWSVGRNTGELFF TGTGCTGCCTGGTCCGTGGGGAGGAACACCGGGGAGCTGTTTTTT
TRBJ1-1 TRBV10-3 . TRBD1 CAIRDRGIMNTEAFF TGTGCCATCAGAGACAGGGGGATCATGAACACTGAAGCTTTCTTT
TRBJ2-1 TRBV7-9 few . CASSSLLEQFF TGTGCCAGCAGCTCTTTACTCGAGCAGTTCTTC
TRBJ1-1 TRBV7-2 . . CASSPFTEAFF TGTGCCAGCAGCCCATTCACTGAAGCTTTCTTT
TRBJ2-3 TRBV7-9 few . CASSLVRGTDTQYF TGTGCCAGCAGCTTAGTAAGGGGAACAGATACGCAGTATTTT
TRBJ1-2 TRBV7-8 . . CASSFFTGAGVGYTF TGTGCCAGCAGCTTTTTTACTGGGGCAGGGGTCGGCTACACCTTC
TRBJ2-2 TRBV29-1 many TRBD2 CSVESGVDGELFF TGCAGCGTCGAAAGCGGGGTGGACGGGGAGCTGTTTTTT
TRBJ1-2 TRBV29-1 . TRBD1 CSAGQGINYGYTF TGCAGCGCCGGACAGGGGATTAACTATGGCTACACCTTC
TRBJ2-5 TRBV28 few . CASSFSSAQETQYF TGTGCCAGCAGTTTTTCGAGCGCGCAAGAGACCCAGTACTTC
TRBJ1-6 TRBV9 . . CASSAGTFSPLHF TGTGCCAGCAGCGCCGGGACATTTTCACCCCTCCACTTT
TRBJ1-6 TRBV11-2 . . CASSLDRDNSPLHF TGTGCCAGCAGCTTAGACAGAGATAATTCACCCCTCCACTTT
TRBJ2-7 TRBV29-1 . TRBD1 CSVETGQVEQYF TGCAGCGTTGAGACAGGGCAAGTCGAGCAGTACTTC
TRBJ2-5 TRBV7-2 . . CASSFWGTQYF TGTGCCAGCAGCTTCTGGGGGACCCAGTACTTC
TRBJ1-1 TRBV12-3/TRBV12-4 . . CASSFNRETEAFF TGTGCCAGCAGTTTTAACAGGGAGACTGAAGCTTTCTTT
TRBJ2-5 TRBV6-2/TRBV6-3 few . CASSPGLETQYF TGTGCCAGCAGCCCCGGACTGGAGACCCAGTACTTC
TRBJ2-5 TRBV7-6 few TRBD2 CASSPITSGGETQYF TGTGCCAGCTCGCCTATTACTAGCGGGGGAGAGACCCAGTACTTC